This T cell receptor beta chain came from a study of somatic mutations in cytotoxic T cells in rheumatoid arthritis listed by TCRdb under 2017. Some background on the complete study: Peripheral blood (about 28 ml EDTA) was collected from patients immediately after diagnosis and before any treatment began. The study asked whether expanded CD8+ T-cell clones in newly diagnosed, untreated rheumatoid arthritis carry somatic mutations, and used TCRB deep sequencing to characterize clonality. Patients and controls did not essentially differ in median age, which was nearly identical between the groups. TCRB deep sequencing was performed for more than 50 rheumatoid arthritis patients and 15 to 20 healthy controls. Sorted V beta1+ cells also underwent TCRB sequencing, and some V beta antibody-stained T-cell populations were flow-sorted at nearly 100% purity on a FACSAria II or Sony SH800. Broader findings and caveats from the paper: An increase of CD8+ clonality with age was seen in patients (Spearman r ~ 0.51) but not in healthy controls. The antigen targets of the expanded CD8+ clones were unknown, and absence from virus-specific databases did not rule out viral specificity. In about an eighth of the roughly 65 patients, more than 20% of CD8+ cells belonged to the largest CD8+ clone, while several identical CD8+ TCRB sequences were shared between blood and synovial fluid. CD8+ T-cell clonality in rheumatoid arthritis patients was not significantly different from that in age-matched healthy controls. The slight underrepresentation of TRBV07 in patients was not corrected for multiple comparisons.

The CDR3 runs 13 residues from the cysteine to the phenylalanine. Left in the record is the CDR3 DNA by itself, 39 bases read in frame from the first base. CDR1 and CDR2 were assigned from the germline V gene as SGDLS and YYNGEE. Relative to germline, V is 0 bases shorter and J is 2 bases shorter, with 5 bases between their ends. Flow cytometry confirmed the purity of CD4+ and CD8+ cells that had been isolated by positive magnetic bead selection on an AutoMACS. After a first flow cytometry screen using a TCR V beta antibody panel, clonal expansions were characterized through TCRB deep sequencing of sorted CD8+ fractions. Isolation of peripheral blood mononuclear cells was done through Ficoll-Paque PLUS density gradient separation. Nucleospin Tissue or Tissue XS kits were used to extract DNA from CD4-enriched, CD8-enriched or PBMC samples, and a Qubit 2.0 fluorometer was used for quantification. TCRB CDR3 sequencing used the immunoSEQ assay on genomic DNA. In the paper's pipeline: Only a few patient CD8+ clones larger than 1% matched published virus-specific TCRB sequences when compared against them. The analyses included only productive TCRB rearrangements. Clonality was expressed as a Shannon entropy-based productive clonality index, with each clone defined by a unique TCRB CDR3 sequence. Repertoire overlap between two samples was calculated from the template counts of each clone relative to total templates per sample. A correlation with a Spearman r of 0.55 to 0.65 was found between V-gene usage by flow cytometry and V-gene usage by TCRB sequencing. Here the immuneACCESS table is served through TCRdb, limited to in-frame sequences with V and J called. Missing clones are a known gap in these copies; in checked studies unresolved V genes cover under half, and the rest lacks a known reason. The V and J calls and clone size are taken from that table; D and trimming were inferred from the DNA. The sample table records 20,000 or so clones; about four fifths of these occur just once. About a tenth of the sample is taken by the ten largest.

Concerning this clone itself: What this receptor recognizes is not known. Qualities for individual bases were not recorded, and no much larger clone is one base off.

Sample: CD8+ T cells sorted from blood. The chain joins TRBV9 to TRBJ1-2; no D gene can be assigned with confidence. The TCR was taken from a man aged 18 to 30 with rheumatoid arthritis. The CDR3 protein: CASSVVENYGYTF. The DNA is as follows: TGTGCCAGCAGCGTAGTGGAGAACTATGGCTACACCTTC. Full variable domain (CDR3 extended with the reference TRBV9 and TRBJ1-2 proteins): DSGVTQTPKHLITATGQRVTLRCSPRSGDLSVYWYQQSLDQGLQFLIQYYNGEERAKGNILERFSAQQFPDLHSELNLSSLELGDSALYFCASSVVENYGYTFGSGTRLTVV.